The 15 T cell receptor beta chains below were found in one sample sequenced in a study of blood T cell repertoires in COVID-19. Some clones are missing from TCRdb's copy, which holds only in-frame ones; the method was immunoSEQ multiplex PCR. The sample carries approximately 210,000 clones, about 83% recorded once. Sequenced input: peripheral blood. The source of these receptors is a woman between 50 and 59 years old with active or convalescent COVID-19.

The gene calls are TRBV19 and TRBJ2-5, with 16 bases lining up with TRBD2. CDR3 length: 17 amino acids. The germline gives CDR1 LNHDA, CDR2 SQIVND (reference sequence). V lost 8 bases, J lost 2 bases, and 8 bases stayed unmatched. CDR3 loop: CASRGTSGRAPQETQYF. In nucleotides, the CDR3 is TGTGCCAGTCGCGGGACTAGCGGGAGGGCCCCTCAAGAGACCCAGTACTTC.

This clone is categorized as medium-sized. V usage is TRBV5-1 and J usage is TRBJ2-2; no definite D call. CDR3 length equals 14 residues. V dropped 5 bases and J dropped 7 bases, with 15 bases sitting between them. Germline CDR1 is SGHRS and CDR2 is YFSETQ. CDR3 region: CASSSQPSGGELFF. CDR3 nucleotides: TGCGCCAGCAGTAGTCAGCCCTCAGGCGGGGAGCTGTTTTTT. Full variable domain (remainder filled in from reference TRBV5-1 and TRBJ2-2): KAGVTQTPRYLIKTRGQQVTLSCSPISGHRSVSWYQQTPGQGLQFLFEYFSETQRNKGNFPGRFSGRQFSNSRSEMNVSTLELGDSALYLCASSSQPSGGELFFGEGSRLTVL.

This clone was seen only a few times. The rearrangement links TRBV7-9 to TRBJ1-3; no clear D. The CDR3 has 15 amino acids. CDR1 is SEHNR, CDR2 FQNEAQ, per germline (reference sequence). V was trimmed by 4 bases and J by 0 bases, leaving 10 bases between them. In DNA form, the CDR3 reads TGTGCCAGCAGCTCGCAGCGGAGCTCTGGAAACACCATATATTTT. This gives the protein CASSSQRSSGNTIYF.

There are a few counts of this clone. The chain combines TRBV29-1 with TRBJ1-2; D unresolved. V dropped 3 bases and J dropped 0 bases, with 11 bases sitting between them. CDR1 SQVTM and CDR2 ANQGSEA come from the germline V gene. The CDR3 has 14 amino acids. CDR3 residues: CSVEIAEANYGYTF. CDR3 coding DNA: TGCAGCGTTGAGATTGCGGAAGCTAACTATGGCTACACCTTC.

This rearrangement joins TRBV18 to TRBJ1-1; D might be TRBD1 (6 bases). Germline-derived CDR1 and CDR2 are KGHSH and LQKENI. The CDR3 loop spans 15 amino acids. The V and J ends lost 3 bases and 1 base respectively, with 12 bases between them. This chain's CDR3 is CASSPSLDRNTEAFF. CDR3 DNA sequence: TGTGCCAGCTCACCTTCCCTGGACAGGAACACTGAAGCTTTCTTT.

The J gene is TRBJ1-6, the V gene TRBV28; TRBD1 aligns across 7 bases. This CDR3 is 16 amino acids long. Per the germline V gene, CDR1 is MDHEN and CDR2 is SYDVKM. V dropped 5 bases and J dropped 9; count of bases not matched to a gene: 13. The CDR3 loop reads CASSPDSLPGGSPLHF. DNA of the CDR3: TGTGCCAGCAGTCCCGACTCTCTTCCAGGGGGTTCACCCCTCCACTTT.

The rearrangement links TRBV5-1 to TRBJ2-2, with 9 nucleotides matching TRBD2. Per germline, CDR1 SGHRS and CDR2 YFSETQ. The CDR3 totals 15 residues. With 2 bases clipped from V and 5 bases from J, the junction kept 4 bases outside the gene matches. The CDR3 nucleotides read TGCGCCAGCAGCTTCCTAGCGGGGAGAACCGGGGAGCTGTTTTTT. This codes for CASSFLAGRTGELFF. Drawing the rest from reference TRBV5-1 and TRBJ2-2, the complete variable domain is KAGVTQTPRYLIKTRGQQVTLSCSPISGHRSVSWYQQTPGQGLQFLFEYFSETQRNKGNFPGRFSGRQFSNSRSEMNVSTLELGDSALYLCASSFLAGRTGELFFGEGSRLTVL.

As DNA, the CDR3 is TGTGCCAGCAGCGCCCGCAGGGCCACTAATGAAAAACTGTTTTTT. Translation: CASSARRATNEKLFF. The chain joins TRBV3-1 (or the pseudogene TRBV3-2) to TRBJ1-4; perhaps TRBD1 as D (5 bases). Germline lookup yields CDR1 LGHDT and CDR2 YNNKEL (reference sequence). The V end lost 5 bases, the J end lost 2 bases, and 12 bases lay between the germline ends. This CDR3 contains 15 residues.

V gene TRBV11-2 combines with J gene TRBJ1-6, with a tentative D call TRBD1 (6 bases). The CDR3 contains 14 residues. With 1 base removed from V and 10 bases from J, the gap between germline ends came to 11 bases. The germline CDR1 and CDR2 sequences are SGHAT and FQNNGV. The CDR3 spells CASSLADQGSPLHF. The CDR3 DNA reads as TGTGCCAGCAGCTTAGCTGATCAGGGGTCACCCCTCCACTTT.

The chain links TRBV27 to TRBJ1-1; D unclear. Germline V CDR1 and CDR2: MNHEY, SMNVEV (reference sequence). CDR3 length equals 15 residues. Trimming removed 2 bases from V and 5 bases from J, with 15 bases in between. The CDR3 DNA follows: TGTGCCAGCAGTTTAGCGGGTGACCTGCGAACTGAAGCTTTCTTT. Encoded protein: CASSLAGDLRTEAFF.

This rearrangement joins TRBV5-4 to TRBJ2-1, with 11 bases aligning to TRBD2. Germline CDR1 SGHNT, CDR2 YYREEE (reference sequence). This CDR3 region has 16 residues. The trim removed 4 bases at V and 7 bases at J, leaving 10 bases unmatched. The CDR3 DNA reads TGTGCCAGCAGCCCTTTAGCGGGAGGGCCTGGGAATGAGCAGTTCTTC. It codes for CASSPLAGGPGNEQFF. Drawing the rest from reference TRBV5-4 and TRBJ2-1, the complete variable domain is ETGVTQSPTHLIKTRGQQVTLRCSSQSGHNTVSWYQQALGQGPQFIFQYYREEENGRGNFPPRFSGLQFPNYSSELNVNALELDDSALYLCASSPLAGGPGNEQFFGPGTRLTVL.

The J gene is TRBJ1-6, the V gene TRBV11-2; 9 nucleotides align to TRBD1. After removal of 3 bases from V and 5 bases from J, the junction contained 2 bases not matched to a gene. This CDR3 spans 15 amino acids. Germline values: CDR1 SGHAT, CDR2 FQNNGV. CDR3 residues: CASSLGTGHNSPLHF. DNA of the CDR3: TGTGCCAGCAGCTTGGGGACAGGGCATAATTCACCCCTCCACTTT.

The chain couples TRBV19 to TRBJ2-2, with TRBD2 identical over 7 bases. The length of the CDR3 is 16 residues. With 4 bases clipped from V and 3 bases from J, the junction kept 8 bases outside the gene matches. In germline, CDR1 is LNHDA, CDR2 SQIVND (reference sequence). CDR3 in amino acids: CASSTGAAGDTGELFF. DNA of the CDR3: TGTGCCAGTAGTACCGGAGCGGCGGGAGACACCGGGGAGCTGTTTTTT. Complete variable domain (other parts from reference TRBV19 and TRBJ2-2): DGGITQSPKYLFRKEGQNVTLSCEQNLNHDAMYWYRQDPGQGLRLIYYSQIVNDFQKGDIAEGYSVSREKKESFPLTVTSAQKNPTAFYLCASSTGAAGDTGELFFGEGSRLTVL.

J is TRBJ2-1 and V is TRBV24-1; no reliable D call. The CDR3 runs 16 residues. V lost 4 bases and J 0 bases, leaving 12 bases between the germline ends. Per germline, CDR1 KGHDR and CDR2 SFDVKD. The CDR3: CATSDFNSYSYNEQFF. The CDR3 coding sequence is TGTGCCACCAGTGACTTTAATTCGTACTCCTACAATGAGCAGTTCTTC.

The genes are TRBV5-8 and TRBJ2-3; maybe TRBD1 (5 bases). The CDR3 consists of 15 residues. V was trimmed by 0 bases and J by 6 bases, leaving 14 bases between them. Germline V gene lookup returns CDR1 SGHTS and CDR2 YDEGEE. The CDR3 protein is CASSLAWGRGDTQYF. CDR3 bases: TGTGCCAGCAGCTTGGCTTGGGGAAGGGGTGATACGCAGTATTTT.